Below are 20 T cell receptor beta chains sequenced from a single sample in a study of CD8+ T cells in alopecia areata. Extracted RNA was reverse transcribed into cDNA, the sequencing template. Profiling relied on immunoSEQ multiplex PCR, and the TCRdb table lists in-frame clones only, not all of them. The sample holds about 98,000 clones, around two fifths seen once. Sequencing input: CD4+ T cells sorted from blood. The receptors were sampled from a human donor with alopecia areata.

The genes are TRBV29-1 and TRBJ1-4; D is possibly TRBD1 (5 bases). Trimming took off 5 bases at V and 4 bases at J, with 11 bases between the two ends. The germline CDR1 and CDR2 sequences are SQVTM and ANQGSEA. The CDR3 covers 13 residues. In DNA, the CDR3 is TGCAGCGTTTCCAACAGGCTTAATGAAAAACTGTTTTTT. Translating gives CSVSNRLNEKLFF.

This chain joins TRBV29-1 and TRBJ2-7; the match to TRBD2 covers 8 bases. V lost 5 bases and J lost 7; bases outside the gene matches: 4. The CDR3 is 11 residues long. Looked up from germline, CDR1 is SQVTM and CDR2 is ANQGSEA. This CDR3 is CSVLRGEEQYF. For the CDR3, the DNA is TGCAGCGTTCTGCGGGGGGAGGAGCAGTACTTC.

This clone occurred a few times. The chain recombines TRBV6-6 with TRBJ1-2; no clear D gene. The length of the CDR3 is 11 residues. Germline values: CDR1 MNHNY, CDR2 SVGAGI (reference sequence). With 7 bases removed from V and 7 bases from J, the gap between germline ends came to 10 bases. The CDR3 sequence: CASTDRGGYTF. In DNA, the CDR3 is TGTGCCAGCACCGACCGGGGTGGCTACACCTTC.

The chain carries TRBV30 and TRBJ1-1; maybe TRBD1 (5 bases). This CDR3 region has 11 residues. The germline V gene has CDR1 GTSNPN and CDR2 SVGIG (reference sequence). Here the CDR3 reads CADSLNTEAFF. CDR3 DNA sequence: TGTGCAGACAGCCTGAACACTGAAGCTTTCTTT. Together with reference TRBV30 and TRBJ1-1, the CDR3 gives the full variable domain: SQTIHQWPATLVQPVGSPLSLECTVEGTSNPNLYWYRQAAGRGLQLLFYSVGIGQISSEVPQNLSASRPQDRQFILSSKKLLLSDSGFYLCADSLNTEAFFGQGTRLTVV.

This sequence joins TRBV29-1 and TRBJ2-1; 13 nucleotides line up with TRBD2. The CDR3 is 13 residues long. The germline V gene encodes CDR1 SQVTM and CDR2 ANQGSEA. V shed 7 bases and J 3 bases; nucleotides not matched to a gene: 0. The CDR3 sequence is CSGTSGSYNEQFF. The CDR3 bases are TGCAGCGGGACTAGCGGGAGCTACAATGAGCAGTTCTTC.

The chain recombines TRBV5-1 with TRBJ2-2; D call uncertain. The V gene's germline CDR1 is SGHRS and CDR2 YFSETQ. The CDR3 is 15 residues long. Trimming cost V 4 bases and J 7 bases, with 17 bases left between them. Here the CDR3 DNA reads TGCGCCAGCAGCGTCGCCCTTTCGGCCCTCGGGGAGCTGTTTTTT. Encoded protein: CASSVALSALGELFF.

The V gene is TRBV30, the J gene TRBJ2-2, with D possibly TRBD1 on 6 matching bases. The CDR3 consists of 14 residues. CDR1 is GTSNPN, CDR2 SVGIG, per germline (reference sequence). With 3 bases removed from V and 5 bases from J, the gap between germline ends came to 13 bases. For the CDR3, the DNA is TGTGCCTGGAGGTGGTCAGGGGAAACCGGGGAGCTGTTTTTT. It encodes CAWRWSGETGELFF.

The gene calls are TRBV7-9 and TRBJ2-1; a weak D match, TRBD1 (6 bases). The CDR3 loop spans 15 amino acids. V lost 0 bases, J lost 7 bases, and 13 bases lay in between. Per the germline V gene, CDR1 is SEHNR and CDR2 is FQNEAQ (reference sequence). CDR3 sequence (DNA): TGTGCCAGCAGCTTAGCGATGGGACAACAGAATGAGCAGTTCTTC. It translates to CASSLAMGQQNEQFF.

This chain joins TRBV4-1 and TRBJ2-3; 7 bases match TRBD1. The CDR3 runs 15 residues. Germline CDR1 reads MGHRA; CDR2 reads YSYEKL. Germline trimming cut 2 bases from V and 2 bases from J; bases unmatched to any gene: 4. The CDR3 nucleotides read TGCGCCAGCAGCCAATATGACAGGGACACAGATACGCAGTATTTT. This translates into CASSQYDRDTDTQYF.

The CDR3 DNA is TGTGCCAGCGCCTTGGGGGGCTGGAATGGCTACACCTTC. Translation: CASALGGWNGYTF. The chain links TRBV2 to TRBJ1-2; weak D call: TRBD1 (6 bases). CDR1 is SNHLY, CDR2 FYNNEI, per germline. V lost 8 bases to trimming and J lost 6 bases, with 16 bases between them. The CDR3 is 13 residues long.

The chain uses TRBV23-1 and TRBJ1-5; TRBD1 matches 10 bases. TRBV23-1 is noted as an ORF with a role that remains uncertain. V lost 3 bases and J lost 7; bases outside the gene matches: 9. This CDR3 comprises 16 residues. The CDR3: CASSHLDRGEYQPQHF. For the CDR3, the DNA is TGCGCCAGCAGTCACTTGGACAGGGGGGAGTACCAGCCCCAGCATTTT.

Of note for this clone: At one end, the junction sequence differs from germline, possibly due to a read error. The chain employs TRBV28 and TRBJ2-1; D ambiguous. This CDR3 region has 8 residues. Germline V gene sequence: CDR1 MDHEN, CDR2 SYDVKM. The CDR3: CASGLLFF. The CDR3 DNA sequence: TGTGCCAGCGGTTTGTTGTTCTTC.

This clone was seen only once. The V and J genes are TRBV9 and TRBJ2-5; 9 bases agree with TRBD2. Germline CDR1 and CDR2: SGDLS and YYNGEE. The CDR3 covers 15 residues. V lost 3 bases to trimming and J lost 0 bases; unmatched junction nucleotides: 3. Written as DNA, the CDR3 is TGTGCCAGCAGCGAGACTAGCGGAAACCAAGAGACCCAGTACTTC. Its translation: CASSETSGNQETQYF.

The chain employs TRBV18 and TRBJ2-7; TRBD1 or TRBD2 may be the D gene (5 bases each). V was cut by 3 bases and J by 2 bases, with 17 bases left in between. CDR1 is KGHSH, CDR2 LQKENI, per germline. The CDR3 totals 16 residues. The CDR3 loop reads CASSPQPGPPPYEQYF. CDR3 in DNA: TGTGCCAGCTCACCTCAACCGGGACCCCCGCCCTACGAGCAGTACTTC. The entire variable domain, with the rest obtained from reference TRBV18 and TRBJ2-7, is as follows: NAGVMQNPRHLVRRRGQEARLRCSPMKGHSHVYWYRQLPEEGLKFMVYLQKENIIDESGMPKERFSAEFPKEGPSILRIQQVVRGDSAAYFCASSPQPGPPPYEQYFGPGTRLTVT.

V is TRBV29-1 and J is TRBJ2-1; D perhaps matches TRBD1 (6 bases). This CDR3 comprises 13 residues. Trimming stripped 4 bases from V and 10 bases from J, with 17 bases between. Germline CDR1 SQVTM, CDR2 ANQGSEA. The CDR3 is CSVGGAGTREQFF. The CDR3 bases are TGCAGCGTTGGAGGGGCCGGGACAAGAGAGCAGTTCTTC.

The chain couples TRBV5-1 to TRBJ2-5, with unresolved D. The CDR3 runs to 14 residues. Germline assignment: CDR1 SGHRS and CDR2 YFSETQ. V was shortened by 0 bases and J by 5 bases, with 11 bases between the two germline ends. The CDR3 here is CASSLGVVLETQYF. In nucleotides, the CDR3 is TGCGCCAGCAGCTTGGGGGTGGTACTGGAGACCCAGTACTTC.

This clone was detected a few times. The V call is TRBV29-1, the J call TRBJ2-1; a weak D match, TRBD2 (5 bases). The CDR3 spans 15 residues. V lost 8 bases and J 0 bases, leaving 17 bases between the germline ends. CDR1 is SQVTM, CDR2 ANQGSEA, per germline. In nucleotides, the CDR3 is TGCAGCCTGAGGAGGCAGCAAAGCTCCTACAATGAGCAGTTCTTC. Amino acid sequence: CSLRRQQSSYNEQFF.

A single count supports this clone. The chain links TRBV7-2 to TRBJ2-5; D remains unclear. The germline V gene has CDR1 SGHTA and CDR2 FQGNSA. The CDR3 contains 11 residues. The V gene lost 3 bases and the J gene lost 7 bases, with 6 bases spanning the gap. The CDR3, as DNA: TGTGCCAGCAGCTTGGGCGGGACCCAGTACTTC. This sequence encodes CASSLGGTQYF.

CDR3 amino acids: CASVWGLTYEQYF. DNA of the CDR3: TGCGCCAGCGTATGGGGGCTCACCTACGAGCAGTACTTC. The chain employs TRBV23-1 and TRBJ2-7, with D tentatively TRBD1 (6 bases). TRBV23-1 is an open reading frame whose function is uncertain. Trimming took 8 bases from V and 2 from J, leaving 13 bases between them. The CDR3 is 13 residues long.

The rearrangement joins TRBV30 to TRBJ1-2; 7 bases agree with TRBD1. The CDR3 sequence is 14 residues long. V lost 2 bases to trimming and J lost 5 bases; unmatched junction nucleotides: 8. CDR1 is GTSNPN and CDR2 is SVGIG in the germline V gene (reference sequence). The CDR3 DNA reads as TGTGCCTGGAGTACGGGACAGTTCCGGTATGGCTACACCTTC. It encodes CAWSTGQFRYGYTF. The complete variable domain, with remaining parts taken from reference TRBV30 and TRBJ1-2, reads SQTIHQWPATLVQPVGSPLSLECTVEGTSNPNLYWYRQAAGRGLQLLFYSVGIGQISSEVPQNLSASRPQDRQFILSSKKLLLSDSGFYLCAWSTGQFRYGYTFGSGTRLTVV.